The 2 T cell receptor beta chains below come from one sample, sequenced in a study of technical replicates of blood from four donors (dated 2017 in TCRdb). The method was the immunoSEQ multiplex PCR assay. Here the immuneACCESS table is served through TCRdb, limited to in-frame sequences with V and J called. Missing clones are a known gap in these copies; in checked studies unresolved V genes cover under half, and the rest lacks a known reason. The sample data list tens of thousands of clones, and approximately 91% of these were observed just once. Around 0.37% of the sample is taken by the ten largest. Input material: T cells isolated from PBMCs. Receptor source: a human donor in good health. Some clones in this sample may be carry-over from other donors' samples.

The chain is built from TRBV4-1 and TRBJ2-1; 8 positions match TRBD2. The germline gives CDR1 MGHRA, CDR2 YSYEKL. Trimming at V came to 2 bases and at J to 7 bases, leaving 13 bases not matched to a gene. The CDR3 is 17 residues long. CDR3 in DNA: TGCGCCAGCAGCCAAACCTGGGTCAAGCGGGAGAATAATGAGCAGTTCTTC. This sequence encodes CASSQTWVKRENNEQFF.

This chain links TRBV6-1 with TRBJ1-1; tentatively, D is TRBD1 (5 bases). Trimming shortened V by 6 bases and J by 3 bases, and 8 bases separated the two germline ends. CDR3 length equals 12 residues. CDR1 is MNHNS, CDR2 SASEGT, per germline. The CDR3, as DNA: TGTGCCAGCAGCTGGGGCTACACTGAAGCTTTCTTT. It yields the protein CASSWGYTEAFF.